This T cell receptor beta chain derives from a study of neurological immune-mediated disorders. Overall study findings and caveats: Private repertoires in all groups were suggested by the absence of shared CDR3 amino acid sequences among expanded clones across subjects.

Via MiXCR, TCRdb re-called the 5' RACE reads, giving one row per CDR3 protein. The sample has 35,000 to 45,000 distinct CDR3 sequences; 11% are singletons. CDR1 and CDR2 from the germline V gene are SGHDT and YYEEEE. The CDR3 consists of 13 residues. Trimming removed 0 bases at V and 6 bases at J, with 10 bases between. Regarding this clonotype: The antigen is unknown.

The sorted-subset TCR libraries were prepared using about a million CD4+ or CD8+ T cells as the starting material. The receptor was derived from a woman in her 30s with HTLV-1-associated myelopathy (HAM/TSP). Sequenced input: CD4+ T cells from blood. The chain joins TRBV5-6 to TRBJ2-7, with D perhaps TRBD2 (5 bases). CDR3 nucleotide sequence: TGTGCCAGCAGCTTGGTGGAGGCAGGCGAGCAGTACTTC. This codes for CASSLVEAGEQYF.